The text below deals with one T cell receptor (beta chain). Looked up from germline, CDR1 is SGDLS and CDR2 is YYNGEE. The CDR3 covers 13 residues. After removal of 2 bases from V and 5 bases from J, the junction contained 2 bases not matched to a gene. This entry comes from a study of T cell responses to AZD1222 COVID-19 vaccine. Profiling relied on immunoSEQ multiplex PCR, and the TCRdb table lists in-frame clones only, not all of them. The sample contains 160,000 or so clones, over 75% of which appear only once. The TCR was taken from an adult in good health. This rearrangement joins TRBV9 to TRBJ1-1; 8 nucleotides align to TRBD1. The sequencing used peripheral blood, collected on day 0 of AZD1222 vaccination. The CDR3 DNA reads TGTGCCAGCAGCGTCCAGGGGGCTACTGAAGCTTTCTTT. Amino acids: CASSVQGATEAFF.